This T cell receptor (beta chain) was recovered during a study of blood T cell repertoires in COVID-19. Overall study context: Samples of COVID-19 (acute and convalescent) were obtained from the United States, Italy and Spain.

Trimming pared 5 bases from V and 3 bases from J, leaving 26 bases between. CDR3 size: 18 residues. Germline V gene data show CDR1 as MNHEY and CDR2 as SVGEGT. Repertoires were generated with immunoSEQ multiplex PCR, while TCRdb's copy carries only in-frame clones and drops some. The sample lists 20,000 to 25,000 clones; around 90% were seen once. Input material: peripheral blood. The TCR was taken from a man aged 65 to 85 in a cohort sampled during active COVID-19. The chain links TRBV6-2 or TRBV6-3 to TRBJ2-7; a possible D gene is TRBD1 (6 bases). The CDR3 protein is CASSDEPGVPGRYYEQYF. In nucleotides, the CDR3 is TGTGCCAGCAGTGATGAACCAGGGGTTCCTGGGAGATACTACGAGCAGTACTTC.